This T cell receptor (beta chain) stems from a study of shared clonotypes between healthy human individuals. Only in-frame clones appear in the TCRdb table, and some are missing; sequencing was by immunoSEQ multiplex PCR. The data contain more than 400,000 clones, roughly 80% of them seen just once; the ten biggest clones take up around 12%. The donor population consisted of healthy HIV-negative adults with no recent acute infections or vaccinations. V dropped 6 bases and J dropped 9 bases, with 12 bases sitting between them. Germline CDR1 and CDR2: SEHNR and FQNEAQ (reference sequence). The CDR3 runs 12 residues. This clone showed up just a few times.

The specimen was PBMCs. This TCR was recovered from a woman in her thirties or forties in good health. Some clones in this sample may be carry-over from other donors' samples. V and J are TRBV7-9 and TRBJ1-5, with D uncertain. The CDR3 is CASSVGPGPQHF. CDR3 DNA sequence: TGTGCCAGCAGTGTTGGACCCGGGCCCCAGCATTTT.